The 26 T cell receptor beta chains given below trace back to one sample, sequenced in a study of blood T cell repertoires in COVID-19 (dated by TCRdb to 2018 to 2020). Receptors were amplified or captured by the immunoSEQ multiplex PCR assay. In its TCRdb copy, this immuneACCESS table keeps in-frame sequences only and misses some clones. Where compared with another copy, unresolved V genes explain less than half of these, and the others have no known cause. Counted in this sample were 200,000 to 250,000 clones; roughly nine tenths of them appeared once. 9.5% to 14% of the sample is taken by the ten largest. Input material: PBMCs or T cells enriched from blood (not recorded which). The receptors here all came from a young man who had recovered from COVID-19.

The chain has TRBV6-5 and TRBJ1-6; D not resolved. CDR3 length: 10 residues. The V end was cut by 11 bases, the J end by 9 bases, with 8 bases between. Per the germline V gene, CDR1 is MNHEY and CDR2 is SVGAGI. The CDR3 sequence is CASGFSPLHF. The CDR3 DNA follows: TGTGCCTCGGGATTTTCACCCCTCCACTTT.

The chain is built from TRBV9 and TRBJ1-1; weak D call: TRBD1 (6 bases). Germline loops: CDR1 SGDLS, CDR2 YYNGEE. Trimming took 8 bases from V and 4 from J, leaving 15 bases between them. CDR3 length equals 13 residues. The CDR3 nucleotides are TGTGCCAGTTCTCGGGGGGGCGTCACTGAAGCTTTCTTT. It codes for CASSRGGVTEAFF.

This chain uses TRBV6-6 with TRBJ2-5; weak D call: TRBD2 (5 bases). The CDR3 consists of 14 residues. Between the trimmed V and J ends, which lost 4 bases and 7 bases, there was a span of 16 bases. CDR1 MNHNY and CDR2 SVGAGI come from the germline V gene (reference sequence). The chain's CDR3 is CASSSESSRGTQYF. CDR3 DNA: TGTGCCAGCAGTTCCGAATCTAGCCGAGGGACCCAGTACTTC.

The chain uses TRBV15 and TRBJ2-7, with 8 bases lining up with TRBD1. J gave up 5 bases and V 5 bases, and 5 bases lay outside the gene matches. Germline values: CDR1 LNHNV, CDR2 YYDKDF (reference sequence). The CDR3 runs to 13 residues. The DNA for the CDR3 is TGTGCCACCAGCTCCCAACAGGGGGACGAGCAGTACTTC. It codes for CATSSQQGDEQYF.

This chain connects TRBV9 to TRBJ2-4; 7 bases agree with TRBD1. There are 15 residues in the CDR3. The V gene end was trimmed by 3 bases and the J gene end by 4 bases; junction bases not matched to a gene: 7. Germline lookup yields CDR1 SGDLS and CDR2 YYNGEE. The CDR3 spells CASSAGTAGKNIQYF. CDR3 coding DNA: TGTGCCAGCAGCGCCGGGACAGCCGGAAAAAACATTCAGTACTTC.

The gene calls are TRBV29-1 and TRBJ2-1; a possible D gene is TRBD2 (5 bases). Germline V gene sequence: CDR1 SQVTM, CDR2 ANQGSEA. Trimming stripped 4 bases from V and 9 bases from J, with 25 bases between. The CDR3 length is 16 residues. The CDR3 bases are TGCAGCGTTGTAAAGAACTCACACTTAGCGAGTGGTGAGCAGTTCTTC. Amino acid sequence: CSVVKNSHLASGEQFF.

V usage is TRBV6-6 and J usage is TRBJ1-3; D gene ambiguous. The CDR3 covers 17 residues. With 7 bases removed from V and 0 bases from J, the gap between germline ends came to 19 bases. The germline V gene has CDR1 MNHNY and CDR2 SVGAGI (reference sequence). CDR3 DNA: TGTGCCAGCAATCGAGTTGGAGGGAAGGTCTCTGGAAACACCATATATTTT. The encoded protein is CASNRVGGKVSGNTIYF.

V is TRBV11-2 and J is TRBJ2-3, with 8 bases that match TRBD2. This CDR3 is 15 amino acids long. The trim removed 3 bases at V and 5 bases at J, leaving 7 bases unmatched. The germline CDR1 and CDR2 sequences are SGHAT and FQNNGV. CDR3 sequence: CASSFRGRSRDTQYF. As DNA, the CDR3 is TGTGCCAGCAGCTTTCGCGGGAGGTCGAGAGATACGCAGTATTTT.

In DNA form, the CDR3 reads TGTGCCAGCAGCTCGACAGGGGTAAACTATGGCTACACCTTC. It codes for CASSSTGVNYGYTF. V gene TRBV5-8 combines with J gene TRBJ1-2; TRBD1 matches at 8 bases. The germline CDR1 and CDR2 sequences are SGHTS and YDEGEE. V shed 3 bases, J shed 2 bases, and the junction held 3 bases outside the gene matches. The CDR3 runs 14 residues.

This chain joins TRBV6-5 and TRBJ1-1; D not resolved. Looked up from germline, CDR1 is MNHEY and CDR2 is SVGAGI. The CDR3 runs to 13 residues. The V and J ends lost 10 bases and 1 base respectively, with 13 bases between them. The CDR3 sequence is CAIGYAGNTEAFF. The CDR3 DNA sequence: TGTGCCATCGGGTACGCGGGGAACACTGAAGCTTTCTTT.

The chain has TRBV29-1 and TRBJ2-7; perhaps TRBD1 as D (6 bases). V was trimmed by 0 bases and J by 4 bases, leaving 13 bases between them. CDR1 and CDR2 from the germline V gene are SQVTM and ANQGSEA. The CDR3 totals 14 residues. CDR3 DNA: TGCAGCGTTGAAGATCGGGGACAAGGTTACGAGCAGTACTTC. Translating it yields CSVEDRGQGYEQYF.

The chain couples TRBV28 to TRBJ1-5, with 8 bases lining up with TRBD1. The CDR3 runs 15 residues. Per the germline V gene, CDR1 is MDHEN and CDR2 is SYDVKM. The V and J ends lost 11 bases and 7 bases, in that order; junction bases with no gene match: 16. The CDR3 nucleotides read TGTGCCGTGTTATCGGCGGGGCAGGGGGCCCAGCCCCAGCATTTT. It yields the protein CAVLSAGQGAQPQHF.

The rearrangement joins TRBV7-9 to TRBJ2-7, with 7 nucleotides matching TRBD1. CDR3 length equals 13 residues. V lost 9 bases and J lost 1; bases outside the gene matches: 6. Per the germline V gene, CDR1 is SEHNR and CDR2 is FQNEAQ (reference sequence). The CDR3 region is CASRQGPSYEQYF. DNA for the CDR3: TGTGCCAGTCGACAGGGCCCTTCCTACGAGCAGTACTTC. Looking up the rest from reference TRBV7-9 and TRBJ2-7 gives the full variable domain: DTGVSQNPRHKITKRGQNVTFRCDPISEHNRLYWYRQTLGQGPEFLTYFQNEAQLEKSRLLSDRFSAERPKGSFSTLEIQRTEQGDSAMYLCASRQGPSYEQYFGPGTRLTVT.

The chain employs TRBV27 and TRBJ2-7; 11 positions agree with TRBD2. J gave up 5 bases and V 2 bases, and 14 bases lay outside the gene matches. Per the germline V gene, CDR1 is MNHEY and CDR2 is SMNVEV (reference sequence). The CDR3 contains 18 residues. The CDR3 coding sequence is TGTGCCAGCAGTTTAGAACCTAGCGGGGGGTCCCTTCCCCACGAGCAGTACTTC. Amino acid sequence: CASSLEPSGGSLPHEQYF.

CDR3 amino acids: CASSGGQGKGGYTF. For the CDR3, the DNA is TGTGCCAGCAGTGGTGGACAGGGGAAGGGAGGCTACACCTTC. V is TRBV25-1 and J is TRBJ1-2; 9 bases align to TRBD1. V shed 4 bases, J shed 8 bases, and the junction held 8 bases outside the gene matches. The germline V gene has CDR1 MGHDK and CDR2 SYGVNS. The length of the CDR3 is 14 residues.

The chain links TRBV28 to TRBJ1-5, with TRBD1 matching 7 bases. Germline values: CDR1 MDHEN, CDR2 SYDVKM. The CDR3 sequence is 14 residues long. V lost 8 bases, J lost 1 base, and 5 bases stayed unmatched. CDR3 region: CASRQGVSNQPQHF. The CDR3 DNA reads TGTGCCAGCCGACAGGGCGTAAGCAATCAGCCCCAGCATTTT.

The V and J genes are TRBV11-2 and TRBJ2-7; 12 bases are shared with TRBD2. With V trimmed by 7 bases and J by 4 bases, 8 bases remained unmatched. This CDR3 is built from 15 residues. Germline V gene lookup returns CDR1 SGHAT and CDR2 FQNNGV. CDR3 in DNA: TGTGCCAGCACTGTAGGACTAGCGGGAATATACGAGCAGTACTTC. It yields the protein CASTVGLAGIYEQYF.

The J gene is TRBJ2-7, the V gene TRBV5-1; 9 bases align to TRBD1. Germline values: CDR1 SGHRS, CDR2 YFSETQ. Unmatched junction bases numbered 11, after V lost 3 bases and J lost 1 base. The CDR3 totals 17 residues. CDR3 amino acids: CASSWSATGTGSYEQYF. In DNA, the CDR3 is TGCGCCAGCAGCTGGAGCGCCACCGGGACAGGGTCCTACGAGCAGTACTTC.

This chain joins TRBV7-2 and TRBJ2-5; 7 nucleotides agree with TRBD2. Unmatched junction bases numbered 7, after V lost 1 base and J lost 5 bases. CDR1 is SGHTA, CDR2 FQGNSA, per germline. This CDR3 is 15 amino acids long. DNA of the CDR3: TGTGCCAGCAGCTTAGTTGGGGGGGTTTCGGAGACCCAGTACTTC. Translation gives CASSLVGGVSETQYF.

This clone was found many times. The chain has TRBV30 and TRBJ1-2; no reliable D call. V lost 6 bases and J 8 bases, leaving 10 bases between the germline ends. From germline, CDR1 is GTSNPN and CDR2 SVGIG (reference sequence). The CDR3 length is 10 residues. The chain's CDR3 is CACESLGYTF. The CDR3 DNA reads TGTGCCTGCGAGTCTTTGGGCTACACCTTC.

The chain has TRBV7-8 and TRBJ2-7; 11 bases agree with TRBD1. The junction had 11 bases not matched to a gene; V was cut back by 5 bases and J by 5 bases. CDR1 is SGHVS, CDR2 FQNEAQ, per germline. This CDR3 region has 16 residues. The CDR3 reads CASSTGGQGAWDEQYF. CDR3 sequence (DNA): TGTGCCAGCAGCACAGGTGGACAGGGGGCCTGGGACGAGCAGTACTTC.

This clone was observed a few times. The V and J genes are TRBV28 and TRBJ1-6; D is unclear. This CDR3 contains 14 residues. The V gene lost 3 bases and the J gene lost 5 bases, with 8 bases spanning the gap. Germline values: CDR1 MDHEN, CDR2 SYDVKM. The CDR3 nucleotides read TGTGCCAGCAGTTTGCGGAGGGATAATTCACCCCTCCACTTT. This codes for CASSLRRDNSPLHF.

This chain connects TRBV3-1 (or the pseudogene TRBV3-2) to TRBJ1-1; TRBD1 matches at 11 bases. This CDR3 contains 17 residues. Germline CDR1 is LGHDT and CDR2 is YNNKEL (reference sequence). With V trimmed by 2 bases and J by 1 base, 6 bases remained unmatched. The CDR3, as DNA: TGTGCCAGCAGCCAAAGGGACAGGGGGGCTACGAACACTGAAGCTTTCTTT. Residues: CASSQRDRGATNTEAFF.

The sample holds one count of this clone. CDR3 sequence reads: CASRGDRSYEQYF. CDR3 bases: TGTGCCAGCAGGGGGGACAGATCCTACGAGCAGTACTTC. The J gene is TRBJ2-7, the V gene TRBV6-5, with TRBD1 matching 7 bases. The CDR3 runs to 13 residues. Per germline, CDR1 MNHEY and CDR2 SVGAGI. Unmatched junction bases numbered 3, after V lost 6 bases and J lost 1 base.

The CDR3 protein is CASSDRRMNNYGYTF. The CDR3 DNA reads TGTGCCAGCAGTGATCGGAGGATGAATAACTATGGCTACACCTTC. The chain is built from TRBV2 and TRBJ1-2, with D uncertain. Germline lookup yields CDR1 SNHLY and CDR2 FYNNEI. V gave up 3 bases and J gave up 1 base, with 12 bases separating them. The CDR3 length is 15 residues.

The table lists this clone with a few counts. J is TRBJ1-1 and V is TRBV18; D not resolved. CDR1 is KGHSH, CDR2 LQKENI, per germline. Trimming shortened V by 3 bases and J by 1 base, and 15 bases separated the two germline ends. The CDR3 length is 16 residues. CDR3 region: CASSPLISQWNTEAFF. In DNA, the CDR3 is TGTGCCAGCTCACCTCTTATATCCCAGTGGAACACTGAAGCTTTCTTT. Drawing the rest from reference TRBV18 and TRBJ1-1, the complete variable domain is NAGVMQNPRHLVRRRGQEARLRCSPMKGHSHVYWYRQLPEEGLKFMVYLQKENIIDESGMPKERFSAEFPKEGPSILRIQQVVRGDSAAYFCASSPLISQWNTEAFFGQGTRLTVV.